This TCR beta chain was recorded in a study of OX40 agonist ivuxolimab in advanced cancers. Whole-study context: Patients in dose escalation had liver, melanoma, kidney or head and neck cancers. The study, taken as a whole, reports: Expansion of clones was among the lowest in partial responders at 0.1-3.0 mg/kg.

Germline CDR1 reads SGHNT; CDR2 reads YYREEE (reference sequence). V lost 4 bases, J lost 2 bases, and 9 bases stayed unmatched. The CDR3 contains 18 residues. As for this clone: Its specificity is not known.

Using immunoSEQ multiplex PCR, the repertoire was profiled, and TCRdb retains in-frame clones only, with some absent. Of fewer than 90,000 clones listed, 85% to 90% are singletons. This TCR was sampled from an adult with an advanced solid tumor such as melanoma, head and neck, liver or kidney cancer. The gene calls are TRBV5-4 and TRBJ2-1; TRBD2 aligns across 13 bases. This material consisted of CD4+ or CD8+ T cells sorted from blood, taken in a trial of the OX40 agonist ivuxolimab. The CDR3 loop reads CASSRTRLAGGTYNEQFF. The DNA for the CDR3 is TGTGCCAGCAGCCGTACTCGACTAGCGGGGGGCACCTACAATGAGCAGTTCTTC.